The rows below give T cell receptor beta chains drawn from one sample of a study of spatial heterogeneity in lung cancer. In TCRdb, the 5' RACE reads were re-called with MiXCR into one record per CDR3 protein. The repertoire holds fewer than 9,500 distinct CDR3 sequences, with approximately 9.8% as singletons. The sample was normal lung tissue next to the tumor, taken at surgery. The receptors originated from a male donor with early-stage non-small cell lung cancer. The CDR3 runs from the conserved cysteine through the conserved F or W. A D gene is named only where the DNA matches it firmly. Size tells how often a clone was seen (once, few, many) or the class of an expanded clone, and some rows leave it out.

CDR3: CAISDLGGHQPQHF; DNA: TGTGCCATCAGTGATTTGGGAGGGCATCAGCCCCAGCATTTT; D: .; V: TRBV10-3; size: many; J: TRBJ1-5
CDR3: CASTSARAPSSYNEQFF; DNA: TGTGCCAGCACCTCCGCCCGGGCCCCGAGCTCCTACAATGAGCAGTTCTTC; D: .; V: TRBV28; size: many; J: TRBJ2-1
CDR3: CASSIETLRGQPQHF; DNA: TGTGCCAGTAGTATAGAGACGCTAAGGGGTCAGCCCCAGCATTTT; D: .; V: TRBV19; size: many; J: TRBJ1-5
CDR3: CSAKSSGGVSEFF; DNA: TGCAGTGCTAAGTCTAGCGGGGGGGTAAGCGAGTTCTTC; D: TRBD2; V: TRBV20-1; size: many; J: TRBJ2-1
CDR3: CASSPGGFGVEQYF; DNA: TGTGCCAGCAGCCCCGGGGGGTTTGGTGTCGAGCAGTACTTC; D: TRBD2; V: TRBV11-2; size: many; J: TRBJ2-7
CDR3: CSTPSGTGPNEQFF; DNA: TGCAGCACCCCTTCCGGGACAGGGCCCAATGAGCAGTTCTTC; D: TRBD1; V: TRBV29-1; size: many; J: TRBJ2-1
CDR3: CSARRDYEQYF; DNA: TGCAGTGCTAGACGGGACTACGAGCAGTACTTC; D: .; V: TRBV20-1; size: many; J: TRBJ2-7
CDR3: CASSEDQTLGQETQYF; DNA: TGTGCCAGCAGTGAAGACCAGACATTGGGACAAGAGACCCAGTACTTC; D: .; V: TRBV2; size: many; J: TRBJ2-5
CDR3: CASLEGSATNEKLFF; DNA: TGTGCCAGCCTGGAGGGTTCCGCAACTAATGAAAAACTGTTTTTT; D: .; V: TRBV28; size: many; J: TRBJ1-4
CDR3: CSAIRGASAQETQYF; DNA: TGCAGTGCTATTCGGGGAGCGTCCGCCCAAGAGACCCAGTACTTC; D: .; V: TRBV20-1; size: .; J: TRBJ2-5
CDR3: CASSFSGRASDNEQFF; DNA: TGCGCCAGCAGCTTTAGCGGGAGGGCGAGTGACAATGAGCAGTTCTTC; D: TRBD2; V: TRBV5-1; size: many; J: TRBJ2-1
CDR3: CASSLVLGNEQFF; DNA: TGTGCCAGCAGCTTAGTACTGGGGAATGAGCAGTTCTTC; D: .; V: TRBV13; size: many; J: TRBJ2-1
CDR3: CASLVGTEAFF; DNA: TGTGCCAGCCTGGTTGGCACTGAAGCTTTCTTT; D: .; V: TRBV28; size: medium-sized; J: TRBJ1-1
CDR3: CASTMGGGPTDTQYF; DNA: TGTGCCAGTACCATGGGGGGAGGACCCACAGATACGCAGTATTTT; D: .; V: TRBV19; size: many; J: TRBJ2-3
CDR3: CASSQEVTLYEQYF; DNA: TGCGCCAGCAGCCAAGAGGTCACCCTTTACGAGCAGTACTTC; D: .; V: TRBV4-1; size: medium-sized; J: TRBJ2-7
CDR3: CASSVGTGSYNEQFF; DNA: TGTGCCAGCAGTGTCGGGACGGGTTCCTACAATGAGCAGTTCTTC; D: .; V: TRBV6-4; size: many; J: TRBJ2-1
CDR3: CSAIRGLQNTQYF; DNA: TGCAGTGCTATACGGGGACTCCAGAATACGCAGTATTTT; D: .; V: TRBV20-1; size: many; J: TRBJ2-3
CDR3: CASSLGGTRGWNEQFF; DNA: TGTGCCAGCAGCTTGGGGGGGACTCGAGGCTGGAATGAGCAGTTCTTC; D: .; V: TRBV5-8; size: many; J: TRBJ2-1
CDR3: CASSSLAQETQYF; DNA: TGTGCCAGCAGCTCCTTAGCGCAAGAGACCCAGTACTTC; D: .; V: TRBV7-2; size: many; J: TRBJ2-5
CDR3: CSARTGFPGEKLFF; DNA: TGCAGTGCTAGAACCGGCTTCCCCGGAGAAAAACTGTTTTTT; D: .; V: TRBV20-1; size: medium-sized; J: TRBJ1-4
CDR3: CASSGTVVNTEAFF; DNA: TGTGCCAGCAGTGGGACAGTAGTGAACACTGAAGCTTTCTTT; D: TRBD1; V: TRBV12-3/TRBV12-4; size: few; J: TRBJ1-1
CDR3: CASSEYGRYSGANVLTF; DNA: TGTGCCAGCAGTGAATACGGCAGGTACTCTGGGGCCAACGTCCTGACTTTC; D: .; V: TRBV2; size: medium-sized; J: TRBJ2-6
CDR3: CASSFVGPSNYGYTF; DNA: TGCGCCAGCAGCTTTGTGGGACCCTCTAACTATGGCTACACCTTC; D: .; V: TRBV5-1; size: many; J: TRBJ1-2
CDR3: CSARDDSDEQYF; DNA: TGCAGTGCTAGAGATGATAGCGACGAGCAGTACTTC; D: .; V: TRBV20-1; size: many; J: TRBJ2-7
CDR3: CASTSIGGTYAGYGYTF; DNA: TGTGCCAGCACCTCAATAGGGGGGACGTACGCGGGCTATGGCTACACCTTC; D: .; V: TRBV6-5; size: many; J: TRBJ1-2
CDR3: CSASGLLSTDTQYF; DNA: TGCAGTGCTTCAGGGCTCCTTAGCACAGATACGCAGTATTTT; D: .; V: TRBV20-1; size: many; J: TRBJ2-3
CDR3: CASRTGGNQPQHF; DNA: TGTGCCAGCAGGACAGGGGGCAATCAGCCCCAGCATTTT; D: TRBD1; V: TRBV6-6; size: many; J: TRBJ1-5
CDR3: CASTLHRGGYTF; DNA: TGTGCCAGCACCCTGCACCGCGGAGGCTACACCTTC; D: .; V: TRBV12-3/TRBV12-4; size: many; J: TRBJ1-2
CDR3: CASSTQGPYNSPLHF; DNA: TGTGCCAGCAGCACGCAGGGACCTTATAATTCACCCCTCCACTTT; D: .; V: TRBV5-6; size: many; J: TRBJ1-6
CDR3: CAASRRVNSRGTDTQYF; DNA: TGTGCCGCATCGAGAAGGGTAAATTCGAGGGGCACAGATACGCAGTATTTT; D: .; V: TRBV12-3/TRBV12-4; size: .; J: TRBJ2-3
CDR3: CSASPGPLANYGYTF; DNA: TGCAGTGCTAGCCCGGGACCCCTAGCTAACTATGGCTACACCTTC; D: .; V: TRBV20-1; size: many; J: TRBJ1-2
CDR3: CASSLAQGLYNEQFF; DNA: TGTGCCAGCAGCTTAGCACAGGGCCTCTACAATGAGCAGTTCTTC; D: .; V: TRBV5-4; size: medium-sized; J: TRBJ2-1
CDR3: CASSFTGTGWDTDTQYF; DNA: TGTGCCAGCAGTTTCACCGGGACAGGGTGGGACACAGATACGCAGTATTTT; D: TRBD1; V: TRBV28; size: many; J: TRBJ2-3
CDR3: CASSTPGTTLVYGYTF; DNA: TGTGCCAGCAGCACCCCTGGAACGACCTTAGTCTATGGCTACACCTTC; D: .; V: TRBV7-6; size: many; J: TRBJ1-2
CDR3: CSVGGQGSKNIQYF; DNA: TGCAGCGTGGGGGGACAGGGGTCCAAAAACATTCAGTACTTC; D: TRBD1; V: TRBV29-1; size: many; J: TRBJ2-4
CDR3: CSASPGTSDRELFF; DNA: TGCAGTGCTAGTCCCGGGACTAGTGATCGGGAGCTGTTTTTT; D: TRBD2; V: TRBV20-1; size: few; J: TRBJ2-2